This T cell receptor (beta chain) originates from a study of blood T cells in healthy people across ages. Per the germline V gene, CDR1 is DFQATT and CDR2 is SNEGSKA (reference sequence). V lost 3 bases to trimming and J lost 1 base; unmatched junction nucleotides: 2. The CDR3 has 14 amino acids. Primers used in a second PCR of roughly 7 to 12 cycles were a sample-barcoded 5' primer and a J-beta primer mix. Individual samples furnished no less than 2.5 million CDR3-containing paired-end reads apiece. TCRdb processed the 5' RACE reads anew with MiXCR; each CDR3 protein has one entry. This table has hundreds of thousands of distinct CDR3 sequences, 35% to 40% appearing once.

The sample consisted of blood. The origin of this receptor is a man in his late teens or twenties in good health. The chain uses TRBV20-1 and TRBJ1-1, with TRBD1 matching 10 bases. The CDR3 reads CSARTGGSNTEAFF. Written as DNA, the CDR3 is TGCAGTGCTAGGACAGGGGGCTCGAACACTGAAGCTTTCTTT.